This record covers a single T cell receptor (beta chain). Antigen specificity is unknown. This CDR3 region has 14 residues. V was pared by 0 bases and J by 3 bases, with 1 base of the junction left unmatched. CDR1 and CDR2 from the germline V gene are SGDLS and YYNGEE. Assay used: immunoSEQ multiplex PCR; TCRdb lists only in-frame clones, some missing. This sample carries over 90,000 clones, 86% of them seen once, and the ten largest clones take 5%. The data are from a study of T cell responses to AZD1222 COVID-19 vaccine. Findings and caveats of the study: Spike-specific TCR breadth and depth went up after people got two AZD1222 doses.

This TCR was sampled from an adult in good health. The chain couples TRBV9 to TRBJ1-1, with TRBD1 matching over 8 bases. The sample consisted of peripheral blood, taken on day 0 of AZD1222 vaccination. In DNA, the CDR3 is TGTGCCAGCAGCGTAGGGGACAGGTACACTGAAGCTTTCTTT. Residues: CASSVGDRYTEAFF.